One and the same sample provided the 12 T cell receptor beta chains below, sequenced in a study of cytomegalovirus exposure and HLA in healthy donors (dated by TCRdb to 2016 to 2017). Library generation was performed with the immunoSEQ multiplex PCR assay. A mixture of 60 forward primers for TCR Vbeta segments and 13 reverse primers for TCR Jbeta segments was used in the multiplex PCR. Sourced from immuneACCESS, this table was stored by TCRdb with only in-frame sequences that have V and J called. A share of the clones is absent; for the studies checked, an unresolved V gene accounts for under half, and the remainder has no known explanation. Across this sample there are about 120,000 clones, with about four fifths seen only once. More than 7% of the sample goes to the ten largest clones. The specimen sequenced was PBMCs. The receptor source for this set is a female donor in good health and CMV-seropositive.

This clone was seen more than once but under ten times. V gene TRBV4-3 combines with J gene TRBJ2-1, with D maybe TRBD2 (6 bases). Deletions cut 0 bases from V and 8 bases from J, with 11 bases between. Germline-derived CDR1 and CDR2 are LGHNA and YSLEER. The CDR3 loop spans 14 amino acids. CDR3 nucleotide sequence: TGCGCCAGCAGCCAAGACCGGAGGGGTTATGAGCAGTTCTTC. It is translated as CASSQDRRGYEQFF.

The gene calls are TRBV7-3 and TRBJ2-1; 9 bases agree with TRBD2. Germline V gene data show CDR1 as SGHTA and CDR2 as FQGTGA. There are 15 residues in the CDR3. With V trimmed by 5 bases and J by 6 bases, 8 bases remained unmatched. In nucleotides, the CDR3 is TGTGCCAGCAGCCATAGCGGGGGAATGGGCAATGAGCAGTTCTTC. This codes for CASSHSGGMGNEQFF.

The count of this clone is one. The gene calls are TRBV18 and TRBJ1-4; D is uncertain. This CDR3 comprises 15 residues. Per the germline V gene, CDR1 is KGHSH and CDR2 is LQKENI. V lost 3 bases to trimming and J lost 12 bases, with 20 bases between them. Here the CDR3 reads CASSPMPHSTDQLFF. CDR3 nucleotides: TGTGCCAGCTCACCTATGCCCCACTCTACAGATCAACTGTTTTTT.

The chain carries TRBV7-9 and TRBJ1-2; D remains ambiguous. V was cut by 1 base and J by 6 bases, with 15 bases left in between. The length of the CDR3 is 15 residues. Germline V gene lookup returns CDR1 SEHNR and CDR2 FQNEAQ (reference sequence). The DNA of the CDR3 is TGTGCCAGCAGCTTAGATATCATCCGGGAGGATGGCTACACCTTC. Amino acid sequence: CASSLDIIREDGYTF.

The CDR3 here is CASSLDRAYGYTF. CDR3 nucleotide sequence: TGTGCCAGCAGCTTAGACAGGGCCTACGGCTACACCTTC. V is TRBV7-2 and J is TRBJ1-2, with TRBD1 as a possible D gene (6 bases). CDR1 is SGHTA and CDR2 is FQGNSA in the germline V gene. The CDR3 sequence is 13 residues long. V dropped 1 base and J dropped 8 bases, with 11 bases sitting between them.

The CDR3 reads CASSLQGGMNTEAFF. The DNA for the CDR3 is TGTGCCAGCAGCTTACAGGGAGGGATGAACACTGAAGCTTTCTTT. J is TRBJ1-1 and V is TRBV7-6; tentative D call: TRBD1 (5 bases). Trimming cost V 2 bases and J 0 bases, with 10 bases left between them. The CDR3 runs 15 residues. The V gene's germline CDR1 is SGHVS and CDR2 FNYEAQ. The full variable domain, its missing parts supplied by reference TRBV7-6 and TRBJ1-1, is GAGVSQSPRYKVTKRGQDVALRCDPISGHVSLYWYRQALGQGPEFLTYFNYEAQQDKSGLPNDRFSAERPEGSISTLTIQRTEQRDSAMYRCASSLQGGMNTEAFFGQGTRLTVV.

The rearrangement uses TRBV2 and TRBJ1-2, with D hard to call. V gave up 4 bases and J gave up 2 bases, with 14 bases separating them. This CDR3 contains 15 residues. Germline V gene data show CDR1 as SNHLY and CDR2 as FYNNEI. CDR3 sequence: CASSGGSPQNYGYTF. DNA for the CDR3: TGTGCCAGCAGTGGTGGGAGTCCCCAAAACTATGGCTACACCTTC.

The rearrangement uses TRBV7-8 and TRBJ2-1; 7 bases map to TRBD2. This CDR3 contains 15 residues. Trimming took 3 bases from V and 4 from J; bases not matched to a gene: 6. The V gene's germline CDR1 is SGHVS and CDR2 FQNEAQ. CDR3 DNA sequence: TGTGCCAGCAGCTTGCTGCAGCGGGGATACAATGAGCAGTTCTTC. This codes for CASSLLQRGYNEQFF.

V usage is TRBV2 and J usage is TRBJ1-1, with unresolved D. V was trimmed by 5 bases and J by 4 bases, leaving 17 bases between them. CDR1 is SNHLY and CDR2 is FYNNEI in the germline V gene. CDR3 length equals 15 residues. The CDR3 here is CASSPIPGKVTEAFF. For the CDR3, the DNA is TGTGCCAGCAGTCCGATCCCCGGGAAGGTCACTGAAGCTTTCTTT.

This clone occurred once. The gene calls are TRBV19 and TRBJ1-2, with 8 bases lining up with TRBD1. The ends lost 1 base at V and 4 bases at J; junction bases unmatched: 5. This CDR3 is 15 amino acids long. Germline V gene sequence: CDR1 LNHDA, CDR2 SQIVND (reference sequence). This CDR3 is CASSIGPGTGYGYTF. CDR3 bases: TGTGCCAGTAGTATAGGCCCCGGGACAGGCTATGGCTACACCTTC.

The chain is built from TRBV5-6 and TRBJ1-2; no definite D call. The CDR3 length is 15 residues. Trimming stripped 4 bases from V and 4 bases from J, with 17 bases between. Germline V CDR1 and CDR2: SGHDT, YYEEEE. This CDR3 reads CASSDTGSRFYGYTF. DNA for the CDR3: TGTGCCAGCAGCGACACCGGTTCCCGTTTCTATGGCTACACCTTC.

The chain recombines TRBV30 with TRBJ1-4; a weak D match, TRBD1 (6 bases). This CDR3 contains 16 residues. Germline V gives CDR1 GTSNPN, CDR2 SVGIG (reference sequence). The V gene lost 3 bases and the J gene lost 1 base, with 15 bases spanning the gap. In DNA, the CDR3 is TGTGCCTGGAGCGGAACAGGGTGGAGAACTAATGAAAAACTGTTTTTT. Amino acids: CAWSGTGWRTNEKLFF.